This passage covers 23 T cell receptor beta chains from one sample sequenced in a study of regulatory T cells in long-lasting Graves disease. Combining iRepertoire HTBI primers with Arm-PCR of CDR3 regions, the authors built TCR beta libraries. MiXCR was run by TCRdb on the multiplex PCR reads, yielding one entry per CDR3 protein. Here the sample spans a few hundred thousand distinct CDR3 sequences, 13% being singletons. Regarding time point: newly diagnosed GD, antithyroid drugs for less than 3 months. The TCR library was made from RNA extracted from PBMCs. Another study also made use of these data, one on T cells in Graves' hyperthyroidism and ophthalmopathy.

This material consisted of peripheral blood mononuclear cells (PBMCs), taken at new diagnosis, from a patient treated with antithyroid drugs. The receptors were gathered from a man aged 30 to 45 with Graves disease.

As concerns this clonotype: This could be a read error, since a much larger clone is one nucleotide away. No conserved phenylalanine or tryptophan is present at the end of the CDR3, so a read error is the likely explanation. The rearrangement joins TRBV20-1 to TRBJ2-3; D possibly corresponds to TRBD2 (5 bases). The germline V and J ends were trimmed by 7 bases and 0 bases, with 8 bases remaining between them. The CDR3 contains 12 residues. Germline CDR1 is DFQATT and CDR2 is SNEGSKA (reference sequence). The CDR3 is CSGRTSTDTQYS. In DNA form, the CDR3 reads TGCAGTGGACGGACTAGCACAGATACGCAGTATTCT.

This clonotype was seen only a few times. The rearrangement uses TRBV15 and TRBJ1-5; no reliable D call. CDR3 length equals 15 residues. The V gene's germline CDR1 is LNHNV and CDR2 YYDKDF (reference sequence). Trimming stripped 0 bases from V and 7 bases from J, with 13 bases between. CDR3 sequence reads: CATSRDLGPGQPQHF. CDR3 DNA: TGTGCCACCAGCAGAGATCTTGGTCCCGGGCAGCCCCAGCATTTT.

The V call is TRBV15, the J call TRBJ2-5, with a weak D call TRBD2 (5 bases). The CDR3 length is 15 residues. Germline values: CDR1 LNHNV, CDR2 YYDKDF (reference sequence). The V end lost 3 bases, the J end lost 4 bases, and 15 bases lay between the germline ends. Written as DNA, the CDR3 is TGTGCCACCAGCAGCGACCCGGGGTTTGGAGAGACCCAGTACTTC. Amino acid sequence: CATSSDPGFGETQYF.

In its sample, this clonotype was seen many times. The CDR3 loop reads CASSEGVRSGYEQYF. CDR3 coding DNA: TGCGCCAGCAGTGAGGGTGTAAGGTCGGGATACGAGCAGTACTTC. The chain uses TRBV10-1 and TRBJ2-7, with D maybe TRBD2 (5 bases). This CDR3 contains 15 residues. Germline CDR1 and CDR2: WNHNN and SYGVQD (reference sequence). The V gene lost 2 bases and the J gene lost 4 bases, with 15 bases spanning the gap.

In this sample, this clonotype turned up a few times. The CDR3 loop is CSARDGGRANSPLHF. The CDR3 DNA reads as TGCAGTGCTAGGGACGGGGGGCGGGCCAATTCACCCCTCCACTTT. V usage is TRBV20-1 and J usage is TRBJ1-6, with a tentative D call TRBD1 (6 bases). CDR3 size: 15 residues. With 3 bases removed from V and 7 bases from J, the gap between germline ends came to 16 bases. Looked up from germline, CDR1 is DFQATT and CDR2 is SNEGSKA (reference sequence).

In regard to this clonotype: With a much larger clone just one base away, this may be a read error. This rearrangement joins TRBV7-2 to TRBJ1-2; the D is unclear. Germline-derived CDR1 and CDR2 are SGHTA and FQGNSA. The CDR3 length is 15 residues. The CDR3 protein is CASSLDSTINCGYTF. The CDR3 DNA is TGTGCCAGCAGCTTAGACTCTACGATTAACTGTGGCTACACCTTC.

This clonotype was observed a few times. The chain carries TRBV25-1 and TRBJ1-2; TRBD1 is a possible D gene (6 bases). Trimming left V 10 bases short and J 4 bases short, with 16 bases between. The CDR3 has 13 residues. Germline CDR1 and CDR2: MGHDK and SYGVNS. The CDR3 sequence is CATSAEGVYGYTF. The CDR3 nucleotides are TGTGCCACCTCTGCTGAGGGGGTCTATGGCTACACCTTC.

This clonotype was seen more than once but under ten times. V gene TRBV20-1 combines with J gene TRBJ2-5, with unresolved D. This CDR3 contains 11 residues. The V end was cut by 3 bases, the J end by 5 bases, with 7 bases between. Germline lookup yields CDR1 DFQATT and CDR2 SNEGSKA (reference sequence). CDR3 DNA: TGCAGTGCTAGGAACCTGGAGACCCAGTACTTC. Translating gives CSARNLETQYF.

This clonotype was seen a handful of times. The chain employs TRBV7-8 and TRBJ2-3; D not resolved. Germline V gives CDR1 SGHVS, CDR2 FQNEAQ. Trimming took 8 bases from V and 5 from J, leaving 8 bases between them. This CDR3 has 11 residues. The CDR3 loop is CASLYEDTQYF. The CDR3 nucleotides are TGTGCCAGCCTATACGAAGATACGCAGTATTTT.

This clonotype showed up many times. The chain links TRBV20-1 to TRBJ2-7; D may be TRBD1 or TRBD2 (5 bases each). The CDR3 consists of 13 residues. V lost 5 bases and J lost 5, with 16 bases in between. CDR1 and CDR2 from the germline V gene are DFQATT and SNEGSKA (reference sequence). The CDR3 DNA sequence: TGCAGTGCTGGGAACGGGGACCCCAACGAGCAGTACTTC. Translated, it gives CSAGNGDPNEQYF.

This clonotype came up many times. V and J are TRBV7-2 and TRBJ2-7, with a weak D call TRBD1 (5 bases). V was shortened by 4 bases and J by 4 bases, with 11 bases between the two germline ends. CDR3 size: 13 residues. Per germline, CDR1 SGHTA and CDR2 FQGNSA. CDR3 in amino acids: CASSYDRIYEQYF. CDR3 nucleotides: TGTGCCAGCAGCTACGACAGAATTTACGAGCAGTACTTC.

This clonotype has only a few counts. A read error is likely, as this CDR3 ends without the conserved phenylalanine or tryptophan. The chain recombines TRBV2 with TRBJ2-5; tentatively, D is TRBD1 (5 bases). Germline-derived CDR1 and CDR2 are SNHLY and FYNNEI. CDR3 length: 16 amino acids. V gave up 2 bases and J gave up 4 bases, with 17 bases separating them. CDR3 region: CASSENPSGWGETQYL. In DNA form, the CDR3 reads TGTGCCAGCAGTGAAAATCCGTCAGGGTGGGGAGAGACCCAGTACCTC.

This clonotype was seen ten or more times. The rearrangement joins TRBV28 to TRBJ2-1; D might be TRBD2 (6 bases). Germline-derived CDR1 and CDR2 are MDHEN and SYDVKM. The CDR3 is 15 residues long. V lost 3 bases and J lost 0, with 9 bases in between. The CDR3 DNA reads TGTGCCAGCAGTTTCGGCGGGATCTCCTACAATGAGCAGTTCTTC. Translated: CASSFGGISYNEQFF.

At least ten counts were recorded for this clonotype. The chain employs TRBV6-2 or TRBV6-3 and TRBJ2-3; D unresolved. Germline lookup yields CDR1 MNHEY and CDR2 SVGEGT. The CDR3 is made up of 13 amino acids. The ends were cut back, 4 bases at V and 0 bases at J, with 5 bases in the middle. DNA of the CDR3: TGTGCCAGCAGTTTCGACAGCACAGATACGCAGTATTTT. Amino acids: CASSFDSTDTQYF.

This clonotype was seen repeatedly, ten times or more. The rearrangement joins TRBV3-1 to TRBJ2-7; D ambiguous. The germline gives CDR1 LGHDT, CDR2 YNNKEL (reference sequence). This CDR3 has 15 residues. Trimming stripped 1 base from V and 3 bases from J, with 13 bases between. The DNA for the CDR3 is TGTGCCAGCAGCCAAGGTCGGGTTTCAGGCTACGAGCAGTACTTC. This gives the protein CASSQGRVSGYEQYF.

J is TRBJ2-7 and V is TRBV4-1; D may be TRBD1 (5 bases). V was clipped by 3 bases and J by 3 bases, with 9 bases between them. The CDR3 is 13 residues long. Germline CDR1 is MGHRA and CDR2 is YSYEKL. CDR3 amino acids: CASSQQGDYEQYF. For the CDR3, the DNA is TGCGCCAGCAGCCAGCAGGGCGACTACGAGCAGTACTTC.

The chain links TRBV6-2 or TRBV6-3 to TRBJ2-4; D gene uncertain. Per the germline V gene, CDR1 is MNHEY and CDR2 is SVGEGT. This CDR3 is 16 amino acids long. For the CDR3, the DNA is TGTATTCAGATATCGTTTGGGGTTCTAGCCAAAAACATTCAGTACTTC. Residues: CIQISFGVLAKNIQYF.

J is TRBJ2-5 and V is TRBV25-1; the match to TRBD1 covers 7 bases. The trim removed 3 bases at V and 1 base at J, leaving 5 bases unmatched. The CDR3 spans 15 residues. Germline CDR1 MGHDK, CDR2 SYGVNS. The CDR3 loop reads CASSEWDSPQETQYF. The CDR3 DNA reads TGTGCCAGCAGTGAGTGGGACAGCCCCCAAGAGACCCAGTACTTC.

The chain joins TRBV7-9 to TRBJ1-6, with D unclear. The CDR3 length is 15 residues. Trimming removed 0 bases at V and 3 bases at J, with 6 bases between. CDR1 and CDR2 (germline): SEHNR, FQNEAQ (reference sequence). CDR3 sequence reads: CASSLADRYNSPLHF. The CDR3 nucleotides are TGTGCCAGCAGCTTAGCGGACCGCTATAATTCACCCCTCCACTTT.

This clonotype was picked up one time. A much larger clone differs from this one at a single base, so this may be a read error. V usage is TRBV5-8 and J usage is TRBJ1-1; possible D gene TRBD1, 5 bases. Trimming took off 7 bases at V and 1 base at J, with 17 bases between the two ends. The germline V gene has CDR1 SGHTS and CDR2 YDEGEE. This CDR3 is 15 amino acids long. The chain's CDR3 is CASGPPGQGNTEAFF. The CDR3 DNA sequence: TGTGCCAGCGGCCCGCCCGGTCAGGGGAACACTGAAGCTTTCTTT. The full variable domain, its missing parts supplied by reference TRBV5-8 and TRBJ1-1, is EAGVTQSPTHLIKTRGQQATLRCSPISGHTSVYWYQQALGLGLQFLLWYDEGEERNRGNFPPRFSGRQFPNYSSELNVNALELEDSALYLCASGPPGQGNTEAFFGQGTRLTVV.

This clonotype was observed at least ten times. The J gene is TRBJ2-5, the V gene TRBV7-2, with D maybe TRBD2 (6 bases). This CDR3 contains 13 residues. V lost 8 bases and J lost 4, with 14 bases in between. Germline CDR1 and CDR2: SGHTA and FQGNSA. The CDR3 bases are TGTGCCAGCGGGAGGCTACTCCCAGAGACCCAGTACTTC. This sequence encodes CASGRLLPETQYF.

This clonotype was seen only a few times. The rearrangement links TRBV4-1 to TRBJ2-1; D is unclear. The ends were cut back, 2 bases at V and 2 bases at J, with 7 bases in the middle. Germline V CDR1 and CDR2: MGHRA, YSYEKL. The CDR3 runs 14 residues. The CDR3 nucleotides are TGCGCCAGCAGCCAACAGGACCCCTACAATGAGCAGTTCTTC. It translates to CASSQQDPYNEQFF.

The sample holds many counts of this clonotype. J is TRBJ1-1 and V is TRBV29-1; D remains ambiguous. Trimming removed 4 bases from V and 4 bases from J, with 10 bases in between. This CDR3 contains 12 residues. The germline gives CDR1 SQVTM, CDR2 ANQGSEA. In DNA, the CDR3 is TGCAGCGTTGCGTTCCGGGGCACTGAAGCTTTCTTT. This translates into CSVAFRGTEAFF.